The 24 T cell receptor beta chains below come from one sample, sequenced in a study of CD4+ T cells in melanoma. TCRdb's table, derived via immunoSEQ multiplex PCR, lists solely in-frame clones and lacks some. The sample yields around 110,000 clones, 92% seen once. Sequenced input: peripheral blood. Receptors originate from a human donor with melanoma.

CDR3 DNA sequence: TGTGCCAGCAGCTTAGTAGGTGGCAATAACTATGGCTACACCTTC. This sequence encodes CASSLVGGNNYGYTF. V is TRBV11-2 and J is TRBJ1-2; the D is unclear. There are 15 residues in the CDR3. Trimming cost V 1 base and J 1 base, with 10 bases left between them. Germline V lookup: CDR1 SGHAT, CDR2 FQNNGV.

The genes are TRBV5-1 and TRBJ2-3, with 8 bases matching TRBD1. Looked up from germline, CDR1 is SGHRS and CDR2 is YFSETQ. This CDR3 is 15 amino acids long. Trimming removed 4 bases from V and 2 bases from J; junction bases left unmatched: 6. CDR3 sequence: CASSPGQVHTDTQYF. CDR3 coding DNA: TGCGCCAGCAGCCCGGGACAGGTGCACACAGATACGCAGTATTTT.

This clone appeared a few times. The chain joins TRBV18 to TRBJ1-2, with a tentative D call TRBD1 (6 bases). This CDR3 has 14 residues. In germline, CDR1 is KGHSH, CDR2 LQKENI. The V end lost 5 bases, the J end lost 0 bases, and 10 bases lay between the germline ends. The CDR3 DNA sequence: TGTGCCAGCTCAATGACAGGACCTAACTATGGCTACACCTTC. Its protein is CASSMTGPNYGYTF.

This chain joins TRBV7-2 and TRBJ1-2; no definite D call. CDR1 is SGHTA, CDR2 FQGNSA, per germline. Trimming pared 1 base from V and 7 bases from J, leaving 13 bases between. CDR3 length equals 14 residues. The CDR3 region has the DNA TGTGCCAGCAGCTTAGATGGGGATGGGTTTGGCTACACCTTC. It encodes CASSLDGDGFGYTF.

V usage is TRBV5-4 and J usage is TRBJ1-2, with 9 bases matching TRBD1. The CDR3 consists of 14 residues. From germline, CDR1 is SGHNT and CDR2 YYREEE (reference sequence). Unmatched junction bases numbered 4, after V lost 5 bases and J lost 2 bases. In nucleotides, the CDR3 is TGTGCCAGCAGAGACGACAGGGGGAACTATGGCTACACCTTC. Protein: CASRDDRGNYGYTF.

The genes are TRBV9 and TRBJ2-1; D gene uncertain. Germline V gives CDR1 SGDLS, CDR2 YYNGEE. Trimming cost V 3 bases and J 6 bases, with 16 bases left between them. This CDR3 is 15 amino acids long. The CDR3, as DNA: TGTGCCAGCAGCGCGCTGCTAGGGCCCCCCAATGAGCAGTTCTTC. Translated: CASSALLGPPNEQFF.

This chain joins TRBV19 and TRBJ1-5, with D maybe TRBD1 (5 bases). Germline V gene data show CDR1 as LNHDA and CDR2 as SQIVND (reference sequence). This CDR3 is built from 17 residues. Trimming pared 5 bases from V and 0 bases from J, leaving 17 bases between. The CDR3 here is CASSFTDSPYSNQPQHF. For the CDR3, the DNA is TGTGCCAGTAGTTTCACAGACAGTCCCTATAGCAATCAGCCCCAGCATTTT.

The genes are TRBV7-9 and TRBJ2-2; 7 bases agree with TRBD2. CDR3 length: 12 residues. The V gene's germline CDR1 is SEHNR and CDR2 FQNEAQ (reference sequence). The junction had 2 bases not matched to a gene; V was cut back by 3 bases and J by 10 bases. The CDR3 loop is CASSLGGLELFF. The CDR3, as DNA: TGTGCCAGCAGCTTGGGGGGGTTGGAGCTGTTTTTT.

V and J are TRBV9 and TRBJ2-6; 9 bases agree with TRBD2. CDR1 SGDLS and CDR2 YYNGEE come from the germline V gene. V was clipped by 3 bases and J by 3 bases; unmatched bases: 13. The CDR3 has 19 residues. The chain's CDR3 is CASSGPPGLASFGANVLTF. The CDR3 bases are TGTGCCAGCAGCGGACCACCGGGACTAGCCTCGTTTGGGGCCAACGTCCTGACTTTC.

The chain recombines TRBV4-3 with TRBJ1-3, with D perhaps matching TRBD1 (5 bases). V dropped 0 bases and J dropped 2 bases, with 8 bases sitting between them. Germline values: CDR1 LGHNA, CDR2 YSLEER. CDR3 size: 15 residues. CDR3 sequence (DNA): TGCGCCAGCAGCCAAGATCGAGGGGCTGGAAACACCATATATTTT. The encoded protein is CASSQDRGAGNTIYF.

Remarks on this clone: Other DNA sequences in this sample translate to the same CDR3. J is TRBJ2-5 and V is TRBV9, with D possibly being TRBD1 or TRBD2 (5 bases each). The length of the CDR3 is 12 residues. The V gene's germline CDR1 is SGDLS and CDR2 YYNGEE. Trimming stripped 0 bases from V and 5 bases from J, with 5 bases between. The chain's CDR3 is CASSVGGETQYF. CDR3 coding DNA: TGTGCCAGCAGCGTAGGGGGGGAGACCCAGTACTTC.

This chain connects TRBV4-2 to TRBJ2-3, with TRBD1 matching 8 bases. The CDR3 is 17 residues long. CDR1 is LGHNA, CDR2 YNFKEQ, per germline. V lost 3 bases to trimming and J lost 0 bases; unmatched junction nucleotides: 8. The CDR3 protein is CASSHRTGPRSTDTQYF. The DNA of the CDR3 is TGTGCCAGCAGCCACCGGACAGGGCCTAGAAGCACAGATACGCAGTATTTT.

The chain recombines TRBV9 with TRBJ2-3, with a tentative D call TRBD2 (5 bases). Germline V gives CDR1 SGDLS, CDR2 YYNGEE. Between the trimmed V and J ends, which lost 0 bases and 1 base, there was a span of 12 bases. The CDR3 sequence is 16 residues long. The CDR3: CASSVVGLARTDTQYF. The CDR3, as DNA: TGTGCCAGCAGCGTAGTGGGTCTAGCTCGCACAGATACGCAGTATTTT.

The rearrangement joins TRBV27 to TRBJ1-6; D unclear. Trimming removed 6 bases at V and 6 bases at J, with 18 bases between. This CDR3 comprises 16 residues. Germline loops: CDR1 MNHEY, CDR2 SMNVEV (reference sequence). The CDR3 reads CASSLAGEESNSPLHF. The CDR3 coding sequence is TGTGCCAGCAGCCTAGCGGGAGAGGAGTCTAATTCACCCCTCCACTTT.

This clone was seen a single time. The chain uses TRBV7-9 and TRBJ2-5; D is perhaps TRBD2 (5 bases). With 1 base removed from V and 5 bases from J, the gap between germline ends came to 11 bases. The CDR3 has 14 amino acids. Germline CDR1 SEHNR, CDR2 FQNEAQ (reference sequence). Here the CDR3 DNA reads TGTGCCAGCAGCTTAGTGGCAGGCGGGGAGACCCAGTACTTC. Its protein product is CASSLVAGGETQYF.

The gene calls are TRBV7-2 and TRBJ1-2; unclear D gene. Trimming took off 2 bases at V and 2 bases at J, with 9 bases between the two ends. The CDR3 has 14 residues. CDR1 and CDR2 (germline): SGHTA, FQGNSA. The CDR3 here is CASSLTAPNYGYTF. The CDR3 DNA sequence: TGTGCCAGCAGCTTAACAGCGCCAAACTATGGCTACACCTTC. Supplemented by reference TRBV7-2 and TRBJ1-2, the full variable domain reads GAGVSQSPSNKVTEKGKDVELRCDPISGHTALYWYRQSLGQGLEFLIYFQGNSAPDKSGLPSDRFSAERTGGSVSTLTIQRTQQEDSAVYLCASSLTAPNYGYTFGSGTRLTVV.

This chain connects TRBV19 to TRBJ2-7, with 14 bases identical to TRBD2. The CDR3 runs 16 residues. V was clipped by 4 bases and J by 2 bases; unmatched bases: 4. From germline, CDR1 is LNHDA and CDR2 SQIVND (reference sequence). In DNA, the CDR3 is TGTGCCAGTAGTAGACGGACTAGCGGGGGGACCTACGAGCAGTACTTC. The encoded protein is CASSRRTSGGTYEQYF.

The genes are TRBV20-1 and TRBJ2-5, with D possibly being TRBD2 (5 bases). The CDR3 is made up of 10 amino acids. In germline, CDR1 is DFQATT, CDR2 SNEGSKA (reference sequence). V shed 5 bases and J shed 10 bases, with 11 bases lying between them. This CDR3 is CSAPSRVQYF. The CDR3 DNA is TGCAGTGCTCCCTCGCGGGTCCAGTACTTC.

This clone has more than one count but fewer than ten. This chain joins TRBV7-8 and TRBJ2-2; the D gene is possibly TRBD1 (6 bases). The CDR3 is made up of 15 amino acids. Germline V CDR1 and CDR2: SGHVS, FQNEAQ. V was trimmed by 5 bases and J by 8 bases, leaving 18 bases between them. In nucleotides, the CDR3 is TGTGCCAGCAGCCGGTCCGGGACACCTCGGGGGGAGCTGTTTTTT. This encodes CASSRSGTPRGELFF.

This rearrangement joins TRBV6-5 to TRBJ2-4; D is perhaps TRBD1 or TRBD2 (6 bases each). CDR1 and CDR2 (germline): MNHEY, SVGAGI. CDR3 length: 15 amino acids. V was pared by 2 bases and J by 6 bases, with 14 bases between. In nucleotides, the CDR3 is TGTGCCAGCAGTTACCGGGGGCATGGGGGAAACATTCAGTACTTC. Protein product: CASSYRGHGGNIQYF.

CDR3 region: CASSQERGRPNEKLFF. The CDR3 bases are TGTGCCAGCAGCCAAGAAAGGGGGCGACCTAATGAAAAACTGTTTTTT. The chain couples TRBV4-2 to TRBJ1-4; TRBD1 agrees at 7 bases. CDR1 and CDR2 (germline): LGHNA, YNFKEQ. V trimming: 0 bases; J trimming: 3 bases; junction bases outside the gene matches: 4. CDR3 length equals 16 residues.

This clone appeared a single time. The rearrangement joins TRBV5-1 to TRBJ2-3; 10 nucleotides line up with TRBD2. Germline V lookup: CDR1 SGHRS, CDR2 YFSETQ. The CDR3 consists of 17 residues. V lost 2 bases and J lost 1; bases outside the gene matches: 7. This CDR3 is CASSFLAGVGGTDTQYF. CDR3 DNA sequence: TGCGCCAGCAGCTTTCTAGCGGGAGTAGGGGGCACAGATACGCAGTATTTT.

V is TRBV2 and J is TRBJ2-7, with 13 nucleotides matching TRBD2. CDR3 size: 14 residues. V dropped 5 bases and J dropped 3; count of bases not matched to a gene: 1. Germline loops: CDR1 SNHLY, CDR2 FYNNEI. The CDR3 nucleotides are TGTGCCAGCAGTTGGACTAGCGGGGGCTACGAGCAGTACTTC. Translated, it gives CASSWTSGGYEQYF.

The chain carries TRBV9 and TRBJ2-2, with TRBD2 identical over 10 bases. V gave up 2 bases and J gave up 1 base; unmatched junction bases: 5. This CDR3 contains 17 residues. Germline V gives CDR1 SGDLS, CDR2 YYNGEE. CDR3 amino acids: CASSVPSGSGNTGELFF. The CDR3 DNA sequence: TGTGCCAGCAGCGTTCCTAGCGGGAGTGGGAACACCGGGGAGCTGTTTTTT.